The clone carrying this T cell receptor beta chain was picked up one time. Its antigen remains unknown. Libraries were prepared by immunoSEQ multiplex PCR; TCRdb keeps only in-frame clonotypes and omits some of them. The data contain 150,000 or so clones, 90% of them singletons. The data were obtained in a study of T cell responses to AZD1222 COVID-19 vaccine. Study summary: Second-dose groups at about 4 or about 12 weeks were pooled. Broader study findings: Donors were chiefly white British, with a greater number of females, and clonal diversity was perhaps underestimated. Spike-specific TCR depth and breadth grew after two AZD1222 doses. The study identified only six AZD1222 recipients as seropositive at baseline.

The CDR3 totals 14 residues. Trimming left V 2 bases short and J 1 base short, with 6 bases between. Germline V gene data show CDR1 as KGHSH and CDR2 as LQKENI. The receptor was derived from an adult in good health. The material was peripheral blood, obtained on day 0 of AZD1222 vaccination. The J gene is TRBJ1-5, the V gene TRBV18; D is perhaps TRBD1 (5 bases). CDR3 sequence (DNA): TGTGCCAGCTCACCAGGGGCCAGCAATCAGCCCCAGCATTTT. It specifies CASSPGASNQPQHF.